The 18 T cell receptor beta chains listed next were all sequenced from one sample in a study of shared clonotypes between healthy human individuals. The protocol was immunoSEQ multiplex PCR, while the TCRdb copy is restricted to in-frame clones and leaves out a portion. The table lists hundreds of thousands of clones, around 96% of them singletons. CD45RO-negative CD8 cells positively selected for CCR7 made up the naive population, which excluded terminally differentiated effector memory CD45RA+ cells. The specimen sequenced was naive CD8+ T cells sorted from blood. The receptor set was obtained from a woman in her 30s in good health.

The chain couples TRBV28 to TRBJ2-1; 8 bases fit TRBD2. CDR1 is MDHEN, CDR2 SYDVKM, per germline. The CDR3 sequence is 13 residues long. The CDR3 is CASRESGGWEQFF. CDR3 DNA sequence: TGTGCGTCCCGGGAGAGCGGGGGTTGGGAGCAGTTCTTC.

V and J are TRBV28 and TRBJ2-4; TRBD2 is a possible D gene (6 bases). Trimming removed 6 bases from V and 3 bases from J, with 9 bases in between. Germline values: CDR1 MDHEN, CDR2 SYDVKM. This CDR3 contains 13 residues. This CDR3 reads CASRVADKNIQYF. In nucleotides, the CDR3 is TGTGCCAGCAGGGTAGCGGACAAAAACATTCAGTACTTC.

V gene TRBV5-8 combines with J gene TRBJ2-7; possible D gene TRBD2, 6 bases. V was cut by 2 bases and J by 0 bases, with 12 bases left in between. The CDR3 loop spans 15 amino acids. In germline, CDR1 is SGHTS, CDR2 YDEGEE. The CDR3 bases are TGTGCCAGCAGCTTACGAGCGGGTCGCTCCTACGAGCAGTACTTC. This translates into CASSLRAGRSYEQYF. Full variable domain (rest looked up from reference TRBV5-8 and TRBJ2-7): EAGVTQSPTHLIKTRGQQATLRCSPISGHTSVYWYQQALGLGLQFLLWYDEGEERNRGNFPPRFSGRQFPNYSSELNVNALELEDSALYLCASSLRAGRSYEQYFGPGTRLTVT.

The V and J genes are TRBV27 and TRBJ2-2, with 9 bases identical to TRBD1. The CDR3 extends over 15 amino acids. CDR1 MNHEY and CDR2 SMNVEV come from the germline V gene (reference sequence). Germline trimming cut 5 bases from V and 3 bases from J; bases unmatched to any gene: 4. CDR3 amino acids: CASSPGQGYTGELFF. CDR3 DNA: TGTGCCAGCAGTCCTGGACAGGGGTACACCGGGGAGCTGTTTTTT.

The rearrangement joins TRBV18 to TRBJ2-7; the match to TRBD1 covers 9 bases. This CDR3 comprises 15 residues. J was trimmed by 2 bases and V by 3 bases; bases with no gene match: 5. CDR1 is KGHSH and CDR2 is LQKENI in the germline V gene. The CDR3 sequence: CASSPGQGPAYEQYF. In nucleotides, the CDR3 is TGTGCCAGCTCACCCGGACAGGGGCCCGCCTACGAGCAGTACTTC. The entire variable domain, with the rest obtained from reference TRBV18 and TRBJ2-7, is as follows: NAGVMQNPRHLVRRRGQEARLRCSPMKGHSHVYWYRQLPEEGLKFMVYLQKENIIDESGMPKERFSAEFPKEGPSILRIQQVVRGDSAAYFCASSPGQGPAYEQYFGPGTRLTVT.

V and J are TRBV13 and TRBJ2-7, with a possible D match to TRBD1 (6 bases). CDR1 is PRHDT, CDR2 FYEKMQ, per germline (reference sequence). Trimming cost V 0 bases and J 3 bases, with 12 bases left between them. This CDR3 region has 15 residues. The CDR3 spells CASSLGRGMGYEQYF. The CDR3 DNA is TGTGCCAGCAGCTTAGGAAGGGGGATGGGCTACGAGCAGTACTTC. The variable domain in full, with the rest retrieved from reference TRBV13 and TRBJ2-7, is AAGVIQSPRHLIKEKRETATLKCYPIPRHDTVYWYQQGPGQDPQFLISFYEKMQSDKGSIPDRFSAQQFSDYHSELNMSSLELGDSALYFCASSLGRGMGYEQYFGPGTRLTVT.

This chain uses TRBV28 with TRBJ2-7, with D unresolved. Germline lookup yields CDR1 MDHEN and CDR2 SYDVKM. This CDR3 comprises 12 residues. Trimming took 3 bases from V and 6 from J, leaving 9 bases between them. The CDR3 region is CASSLFWAEQYF. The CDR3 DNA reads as TGTGCCAGCAGTTTGTTCTGGGCCGAGCAGTACTTC. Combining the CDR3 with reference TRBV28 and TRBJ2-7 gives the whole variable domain DVKVTQSSRYLVKRTGEKVFLECVQDMDHENMFWYRQDPGLGLRLIYFSYDVKMKEKGDIPEGYSVSREKKERFSLILESASTNQTSMYLCASSLFWAEQYFGPGTRLTVT.

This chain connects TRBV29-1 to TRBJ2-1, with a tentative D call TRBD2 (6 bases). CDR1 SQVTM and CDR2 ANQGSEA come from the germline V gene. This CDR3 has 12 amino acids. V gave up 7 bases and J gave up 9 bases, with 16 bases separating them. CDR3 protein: CSATEGFPEQFF. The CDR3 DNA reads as TGCAGCGCCACGGAGGGTTTCCCTGAGCAGTTCTTC.

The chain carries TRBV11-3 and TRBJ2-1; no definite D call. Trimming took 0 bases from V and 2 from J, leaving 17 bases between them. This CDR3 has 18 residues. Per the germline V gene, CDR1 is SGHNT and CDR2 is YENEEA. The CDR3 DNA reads TGTGCCAGCAGCTTAGATCAGAGTCTAGTCCCCCCCTACAATGAGCAGTTCTTC. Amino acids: CASSLDQSLVPPYNEQFF.

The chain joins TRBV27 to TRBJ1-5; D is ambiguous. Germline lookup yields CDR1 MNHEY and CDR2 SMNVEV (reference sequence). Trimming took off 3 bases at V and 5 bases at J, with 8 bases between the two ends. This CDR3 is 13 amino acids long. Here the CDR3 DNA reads TGTGCCAGCAGTTTCGGGCAGGATCAGCCCCAGCATTTT. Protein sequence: CASSFGQDQPQHF.

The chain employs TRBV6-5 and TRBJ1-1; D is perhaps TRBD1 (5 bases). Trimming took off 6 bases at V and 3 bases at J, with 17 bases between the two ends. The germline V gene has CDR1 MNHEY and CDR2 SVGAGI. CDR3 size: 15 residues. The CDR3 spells CASRLQEGSYTEAFF. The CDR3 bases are TGTGCCAGCAGATTACAGGAGGGGAGTTACACTGAAGCTTTCTTT.

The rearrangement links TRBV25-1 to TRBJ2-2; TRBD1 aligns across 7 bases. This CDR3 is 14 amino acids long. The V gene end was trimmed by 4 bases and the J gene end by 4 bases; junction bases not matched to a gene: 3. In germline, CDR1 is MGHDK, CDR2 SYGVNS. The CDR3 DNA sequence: TGTGCCAGCAGTGGTTGGGACAGCACCGGGGAGCTGTTTTTT. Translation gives CASSGWDSTGELFF.

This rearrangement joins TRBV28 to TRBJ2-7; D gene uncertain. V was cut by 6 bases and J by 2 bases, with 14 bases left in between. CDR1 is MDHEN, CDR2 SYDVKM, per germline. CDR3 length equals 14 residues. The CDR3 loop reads CASSFPENPYEQYF. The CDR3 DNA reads TGTGCCAGCAGCTTTCCGGAAAACCCCTACGAGCAGTACTTC. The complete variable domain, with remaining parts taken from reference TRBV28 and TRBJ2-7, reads DVKVTQSSRYLVKRTGEKVFLECVQDMDHENMFWYRQDPGLGLRLIYFSYDVKMKEKGDIPEGYSVSREKKERFSLILESASTNQTSMYLCASSFPENPYEQYFGPGTRLTVT.

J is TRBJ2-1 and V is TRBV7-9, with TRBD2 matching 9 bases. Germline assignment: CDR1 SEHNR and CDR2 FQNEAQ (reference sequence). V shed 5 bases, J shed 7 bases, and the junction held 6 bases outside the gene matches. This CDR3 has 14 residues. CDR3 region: CASSTGLARNEQFF. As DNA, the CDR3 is TGTGCCAGCAGCACCGGACTAGCGAGAAATGAGCAGTTCTTC.

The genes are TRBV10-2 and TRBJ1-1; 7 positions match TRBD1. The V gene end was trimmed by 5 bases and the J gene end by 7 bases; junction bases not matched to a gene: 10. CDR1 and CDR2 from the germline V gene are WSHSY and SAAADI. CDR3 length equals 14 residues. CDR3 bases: TGCGCCAGCAGTTCACAGGGGTTAGGGAGTGAAGCTTTCTTT. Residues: CASSSQGLGSEAFF.

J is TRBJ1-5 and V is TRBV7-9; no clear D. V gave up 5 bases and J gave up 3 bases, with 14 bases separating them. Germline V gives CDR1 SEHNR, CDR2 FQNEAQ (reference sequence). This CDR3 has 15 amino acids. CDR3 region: CASSGSRHPNQPQHF. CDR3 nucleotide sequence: TGTGCCAGCAGCGGATCTCGACACCCCAATCAGCCCCAGCATTTT.

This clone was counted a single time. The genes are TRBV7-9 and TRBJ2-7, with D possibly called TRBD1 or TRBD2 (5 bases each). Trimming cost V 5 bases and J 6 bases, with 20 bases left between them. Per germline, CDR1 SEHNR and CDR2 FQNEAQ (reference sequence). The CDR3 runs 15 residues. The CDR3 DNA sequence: TGTGCCAGCAGCCCCAATATACCCGGGACCTCCGAGCAGTACTTC. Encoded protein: CASSPNIPGTSEQYF.

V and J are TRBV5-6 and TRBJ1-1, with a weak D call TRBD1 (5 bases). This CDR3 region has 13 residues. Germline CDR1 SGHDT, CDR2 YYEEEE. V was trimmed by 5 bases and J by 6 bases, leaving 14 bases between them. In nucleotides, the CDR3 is TGTGCCAGCAGGTGGGAGGGGAGTTCTGAAGCTTTCTTT. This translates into CASRWEGSSEAFF.